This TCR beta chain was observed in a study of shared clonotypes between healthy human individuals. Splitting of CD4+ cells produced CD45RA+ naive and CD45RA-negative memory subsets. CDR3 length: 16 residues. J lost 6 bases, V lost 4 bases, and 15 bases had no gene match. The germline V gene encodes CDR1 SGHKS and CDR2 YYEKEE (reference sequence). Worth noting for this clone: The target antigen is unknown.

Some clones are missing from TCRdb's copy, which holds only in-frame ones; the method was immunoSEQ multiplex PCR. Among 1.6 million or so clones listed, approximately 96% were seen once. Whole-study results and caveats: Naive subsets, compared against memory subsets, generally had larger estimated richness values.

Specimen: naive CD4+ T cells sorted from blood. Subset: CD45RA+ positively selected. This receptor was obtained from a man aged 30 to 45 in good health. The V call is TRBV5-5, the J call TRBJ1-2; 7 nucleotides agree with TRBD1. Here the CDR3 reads CASSVETTTGRDGYTF. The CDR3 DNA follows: TGTGCCAGCAGCGTTGAAACCACGACAGGGAGGGATGGCTACACCTTC.